Below, 18 T cell receptor beta chains from the same sample are listed, as sequenced in a study of preoperative IRX-2 immunotherapy in early breast cancer. As to treatment: preoperative locoregional IRX-2 cytokine immunotherapy. Assay: immunoSEQ multiplex PCR; the TCRdb copy retains only in-frame clones and omits some. Among some 35,000 clones listed, roughly four fifths were seen once. Source: lymph node tissue, taken after IRX-2 immunotherapy. These receptors all stem from a human donor with breast cancer.

This clone turned up a few times. The chain has TRBV6-8 and TRBJ1-3; 11 bases are shared with TRBD1. CDR3 length equals 15 residues. The germline V gene encodes CDR1 MNHGY and CDR2 SAAAGT. The V and J ends lost 6 bases and 3 bases, in that order; junction bases with no gene match: 4. The CDR3 sequence: CASRSGTGGGNTIYF. In DNA, the CDR3 is TGTGCCAGCAGGTCCGGGACAGGGGGTGGAAACACCATATATTTT.

The chain links TRBV6-8 to TRBJ1-2; possibly TRBD1 for D (5 bases). There are 12 residues in the CDR3. Germline loops: CDR1 MNHGY, CDR2 SAAAGT. V shed 6 bases and J shed 8 bases, with 13 bases lying between them. CDR3 sequence reads: CASSRASIGYTF. The CDR3 bases are TGTGCCAGCAGCAGGGCCTCCATCGGCTACACCTTC.

This chain connects TRBV19 to TRBJ1-6; D is undetermined. Deletions cut 3 bases from V and 6 bases from J, with 18 bases between. There are 17 residues in the CDR3. CDR1 is LNHDA and CDR2 is SQIVND in the germline V gene (reference sequence). The CDR3 loop is CASSIIPRPGRNSPLHF. The CDR3, as DNA: TGTGCCAGTAGTATTATCCCCCGACCAGGACGTAATTCACCCCTCCACTTT.

V is TRBV19 and J is TRBJ1-1; D uncertain. Per the germline V gene, CDR1 is LNHDA and CDR2 is SQIVND (reference sequence). The CDR3 spans 13 residues. The V end was cut by 6 bases, the J end by 4 bases, with 12 bases between. The CDR3 sequence is CASRGTWGTEAFF. In DNA, the CDR3 is TGTGCCAGTAGAGGCACCTGGGGCACTGAAGCTTTCTTT.

The chain employs TRBV6-8 and TRBJ1-1; D ambiguous. In germline, CDR1 is MNHGY, CDR2 SAAAGT. The CDR3 runs 13 residues. Trimming shortened V by 6 bases and J by 1 base, and 9 bases separated the two germline ends. DNA for the CDR3: TGTGCCAGCAGCAGGACGGGGAACACTGAAGCTTTCTTT. Translation gives CASSRTGNTEAFF.

The rearrangement uses TRBV28 and TRBJ2-1, with 15 bases lining up with TRBD2. Germline V gene data show CDR1 as MDHEN and CDR2 as SYDVKM. V lost 5 bases, J lost 2 bases, and 10 bases stayed unmatched. The CDR3 consists of 19 residues. CDR3 protein: CASSPWTSGGADPYNEQFF. The CDR3 DNA reads TGTGCCAGCAGTCCCTGGACTAGCGGGGGGGCCGATCCCTACAATGAGCAGTTCTTC.

The J gene is TRBJ1-2, the V gene TRBV6-8, with D unclear. V was clipped by 4 bases and J by 6 bases, with 15 bases between them. CDR1 is MNHGY, CDR2 SAAAGT, per germline. There are 14 residues in the CDR3. CDR3 bases: TGTGCCAGCAGTTTGGGCAGCCGTCGTGATGGCTACACCTTC. Amino acid sequence: CASSLGSRRDGYTF.

This clone was picked up a small number of times. The chain employs TRBV7-1 and TRBJ2-7, with TRBD1 identical over 8 bases. TRBV7-1 is treated as an ORF (open reading frame) with a function not yet certain. The CDR3 is made up of 14 amino acids. V shed 3 bases, J shed 4 bases, and the junction held 5 bases outside the gene matches. Here the CDR3 reads CASSSTTGGYEQYF. For the CDR3, the DNA is TGTGCCAGCAGCTCTACAACAGGGGGGTACGAGCAGTACTTC.

The rearrangement uses TRBV5-1 and TRBJ2-7; D is possibly TRBD1 or TRBD2 (6 bases each). The germline V and J ends were trimmed by 4 bases and 1 base, with 12 bases remaining between them. CDR1 and CDR2 from the germline V gene are SGHRS and YFSETQ. The CDR3 has 14 amino acids. The CDR3 is CASSTGGLSYEQYF. DNA for the CDR3: TGCGCCAGCAGCACCGGGGGCTTATCCTACGAGCAGTACTTC.

This clone was picked up one time. This CDR3 reads CASTRDAGNTIYF. The CDR3 DNA sequence: TGTGCCAGCACCAGGGACGCTGGAAACACCATATATTTT. This sequence joins TRBV14 and TRBJ1-3; tentatively, D is TRBD1 (5 bases). The CDR3 covers 13 residues. The germline gives CDR1 SGHDN, CDR2 FVKESK. Deletions cut 7 bases from V and 2 bases from J, with 9 bases between.

This clone was counted a single time. The rearrangement links TRBV7-5 to TRBJ2-3; no check of the table's D call, TRBD2, against the DNA was made. TRBV7-5 is a pseudogene segment. This CDR3 spans 16 amino acids. This CDR3 reads CASSLGQRGGMDTQYF. DNA for the CDR3: TGTGCCAGCAGCTTAGGCCAGCGGGGTGGGATGGATACGCAGTATTTT.

This sequence joins TRBV28 and TRBJ1-1; D is perhaps TRBD1 (6 bases). The CDR3 has 20 residues. The germline gives CDR1 MDHEN, CDR2 SYDVKM. V shed 2 bases and J shed 1 base, with 26 bases lying between them. The CDR3: CASSLPPQGGHRTKNTEAFF. Written as DNA, the CDR3 is TGTGCCAGCAGTTTACCCCCCCAAGGGGGGCATCGGACGAAGAACACTGAAGCTTTCTTT.

CDR3 DNA: TGCGCCAGCAGCCAAGGAATCGGACTAGCGGGCTCCGGGGAGCTGTTTTTT. Its translation: CASSQGIGLAGSGELFF. The chain has TRBV1 and TRBJ2-2; the D call of TRBD2 is as the table states it, not checked on the DNA. TRBV1 is classified as a pseudogene. This CDR3 spans 17 amino acids.

The rearrangement links TRBV6-8 to TRBJ1-4, with D hard to call. The germline V gene has CDR1 MNHGY and CDR2 SAAAGT. Trimming pared 5 bases from V and 3 bases from J, leaving 13 bases between. The CDR3 runs to 15 residues. CDR3 in DNA: TGTGCCAGCAGTAAAATGGAGGGAGCTAATGAAAAACTGTTTTTT. This gives the protein CASSKMEGANEKLFF.

V and J are TRBV15 and TRBJ1-2; D is possibly TRBD1 (5 bases). The germline CDR1 and CDR2 sequences are LNHNV and YYDKDF (reference sequence). V lost 3 bases and J 4 bases, leaving 15 bases between the germline ends. The CDR3 is 15 residues long. CDR3 nucleotides: TGTGCCACCAGCAGTGCTGGGGGTCTTGGCTATGGCTACACCTTC. It specifies CATSSAGGLGYGYTF.

The chain is built from TRBV28 and TRBJ1-5; D remains unclear. V was pared by 7 bases and J by 5 bases, with 18 bases between. The V gene's germline CDR1 is MDHEN and CDR2 SYDVKM. The CDR3 sequence is 15 residues long. Here the CDR3 DNA reads TGTGCCAGCACCTACCTGGACCGCTCCCATCAGCCCCAGCATTTT. Its protein is CASTYLDRSHQPQHF.

The V and J genes are TRBV19 and TRBJ1-1, with D unresolved. V was clipped by 2 bases and J by 5 bases, with 18 bases between them. This CDR3 has 16 amino acids. Germline assignment: CDR1 LNHDA and CDR2 SQIVND (reference sequence). The CDR3: CASSIYGWESRTEAFF. Here the CDR3 DNA reads TGTGCCAGTAGTATATATGGTTGGGAAAGTAGGACTGAAGCTTTCTTT.

The rearrangement links TRBV11-3 to TRBJ2-5; TRBD2 agrees at 11 bases. The CDR3 length is 15 residues. Germline values: CDR1 SGHNT, CDR2 YENEEA. J lost 1 base, V lost 6 bases, and 4 bases had no gene match. CDR3 sequence reads: CASRLGLAVQETQYF. CDR3 nucleotides: TGTGCCAGCAGATTGGGACTAGCGGTCCAAGAGACCCAGTACTTC.